This T cell receptor beta chain was observed in a study of T-cell reconstitution after alpha-beta-depleted transplantation in children. Per germline, CDR1 SGDLS and CDR2 YYNGEE. The V end was cut by 6 bases, the J end by 3 bases, with 18 bases between. This CDR3 region has 15 residues. Unique molecular identifiers featured in how the TCRbeta library was prepared. TCRdb reanalysed the PCR reads using MiXCR and keeps one entry per CDR3 protein. The sample has approximately 640,000 distinct CDR3 sequences; over 15% are singletons. This TCR derives from a human donor who donated a stem cell graft to a child with acute myeloid leukemia. The chain recombines TRBV9 with TRBJ1-2; the D is unclear. The specimen comprised PBMCs from the stem cell graft donor, sampled from the stem cell graft. The CDR3 protein is CASTGEGGAHYGYTF. The CDR3 bases are TGTGCCAGCACCGGTGAGGGAGGAGCACACTATGGCTACACCTTC.